This is a list of T cell receptor beta chains from one sample in a study of blood T cell repertoires in COVID-19. Using immunoSEQ multiplex PCR, the repertoire was profiled, and TCRdb retains in-frame clones only, with some absent. The table lists over 150,000 clones, approximately 88% of them singletons, with 6% to 7% in the top ten. Sequencing input: peripheral blood. The receptors shown here come from a woman in her forties with COVID-19, enrolled during active disease. Each CDR3 is given with its conserved first and last residue. Each record gives: J gene, V gene, D gene, clone size, CDR3 protein, CDR3 DNA. The D gene is left open where the match is weak. Clone size is given for some rows only: seen once, a few or many times, or a class if the clone is expanded.

J gene: TRBJ1-1
V gene: TRBV4-1
D gene: -
clone size: -
CDR3 protein: CASSQEGDRYTEAFF
CDR3 DNA: TGCGCCAGCAGCCAAGAGGGTGACAGATACACTGAAGCTTTCTTT

J gene: TRBJ1-4
V gene: TRBV3-1/TRBV3-2
D gene: -
clone size: -
CDR3 protein: CASSPQATNEKLFF
CDR3 DNA: TGTGCCAGCAGCCCACAGGCAACTAATGAAAAACTGTTTTTT

J gene: TRBJ2-1
V gene: TRBV27
D gene: -
clone size: -
CDR3 protein: CASSTGRGGNEQFF
CDR3 DNA: TGTGCCAGCAGTACCGGAAGGGGGGGCAATGAGCAGTTCTTC

J gene: TRBJ1-2
V gene: TRBV9
D gene: TRBD1
clone size: -
CDR3 protein: CASPPQGAGYTF
CDR3 DNA: TGTGCCAGCCCTCCCCAGGGGGCGGGCTACACCTTC

J gene: TRBJ1-5
V gene: TRBV2
D gene: TRBD1
clone size: -
CDR3 protein: CASSAQGGQPQHF
CDR3 DNA: TGTGCCAGCAGTGCTCAGGGGGGTCAGCCCCAGCATTTT

J gene: TRBJ2-2
V gene: TRBV5-1
D gene: TRBD2
clone size: -
CDR3 protein: CASSLTVSGGANTGELFF
CDR3 DNA: TGCGCCAGCAGCTTGACCGTTAGCGGGGGGGCGAACACCGGGGAGCTGTTTTTT

J gene: TRBJ2-1
V gene: TRBV11-3
D gene: TRBD2
clone size: -
CDR3 protein: CASSLDVGGARNEQFF
CDR3 DNA: TGTGCCAGCAGCTTAGATGTCGGGGGGGCAAGGAATGAGCAGTTCTTC

J gene: TRBJ2-1
V gene: TRBV5-1
D gene: -
clone size: -
CDR3 protein: CASSFDTSGNEQFF
CDR3 DNA: TGCGCCAGCAGCTTTGACACCTCTGGAAATGAGCAGTTCTTC

J gene: TRBJ1-2
V gene: TRBV18
D gene: -
clone size: -
CDR3 protein: CASSPSTGDGYTF
CDR3 DNA: TGTGCCAGCTCACCATCGACGGGGGATGGCTACACCTTC

J gene: TRBJ2-7
V gene: TRBV29-1
D gene: -
clone size: -
CDR3 protein: CSVVSGVGPEQYF
CDR3 DNA: TGCAGCGTTGTATCGGGAGTTGGTCCCGAGCAGTACTTC

J gene: TRBJ2-1
V gene: TRBV4-1
D gene: TRBD1
clone size: -
CDR3 protein: CASSQGTGAYNEQFF
CDR3 DNA: TGCGCCAGCAGCCAGGGGACAGGGGCCTACAATGAGCAGTTCTTC

J gene: TRBJ1-1
V gene: TRBV28
D gene: -
clone size: -
CDR3 protein: CASTPTLGGGNTEAFF
CDR3 DNA: TGTGCCAGCACCCCCACCTTGGGCGGGGGGAACACTGAAGCTTTCTTT

J gene: TRBJ2-7
V gene: TRBV27
D gene: -
clone size: -
CDR3 protein: CASSLSAYTAGGYEQYF
CDR3 DNA: TGTGCCAGCAGTTTATCTGCCTATACCGCCGGGGGTTACGAGCAGTACTTC

J gene: TRBJ2-3
V gene: TRBV19
D gene: TRBD2
clone size: -
CDR3 protein: CASGAGRRGTDTQYF
CDR3 DNA: TGTGCCAGTGGAGCGGGAAGGAGGGGCACAGATACGCAGTATTTT

J gene: TRBJ2-7
V gene: TRBV28
D gene: TRBD2
clone size: -
CDR3 protein: CASIQTSGSIYEQYF
CDR3 DNA: TGTGCCAGCATCCAAACTAGCGGGAGTATTTACGAGCAGTACTTC

J gene: TRBJ2-5
V gene: TRBV7-8
D gene: -
clone size: few
CDR3 protein: CASSLEGGTETQYF
CDR3 DNA: TGTGCCAGCAGCTTAGAGGGCGGGACTGAGACCCAGTACTTC

J gene: TRBJ2-3
V gene: TRBV6-6
D gene: -
clone size: -
CDR3 protein: CASRMDRARGTDTQYF
CDR3 DNA: TGTGCCAGCAGAATGGACCGGGCAAGGGGGACAGATACGCAGTATTTT

J gene: TRBJ2-7
V gene: TRBV29-1
D gene: -
clone size: few
CDR3 protein: CSVESRQGYEQYF
CDR3 DNA: TGCAGCGTTGAATCTCGGCAGGGCTACGAGCAGTACTTC

J gene: TRBJ1-5
V gene: TRBV6-5
D gene: -
clone size: -
CDR3 protein: CASKTGPNQPQHF
CDR3 DNA: TGTGCCAGCAAAACAGGTCCCAATCAGCCCCAGCATTTT

J gene: TRBJ2-4
V gene: TRBV5-4
D gene: TRBD2
clone size: -
CDR3 protein: CASSLSPRGGANIQYF
CDR3 DNA: TGTGCCAGCAGCTTGTCTCCACGGGGGGGGGCGAACATTCAGTACTTC

J gene: TRBJ1-1
V gene: TRBV27
D gene: -
clone size: -
CDR3 protein: CASSYGGGKLEAFF
CDR3 DNA: TGTGCCAGCAGTTATGGCGGGGGAAAGCTCGAAGCTTTCTTT

J gene: TRBJ1-1
V gene: TRBV11-2
D gene: -
clone size: -
CDR3 protein: CASSLELYTEAFF
CDR3 DNA: TGTGCCAGCAGCTTAGAATTGTATACTGAAGCTTTCTTT

J gene: TRBJ1-6
V gene: TRBV10-1
D gene: -
clone size: -
CDR3 protein: CASSVTGNSPLHF
CDR3 DNA: TGCGCCAGCAGTGTCACAGGGAATTCACCCCTCCACTTT

J gene: TRBJ1-2
V gene: TRBV29-1
D gene: TRBD1
clone size: -
CDR3 protein: CSVEPGQGRGYTF
CDR3 DNA: TGCAGCGTTGAGCCGGGACAGGGGCGCGGCTACACCTTC

J gene: TRBJ2-7
V gene: TRBV4-1
D gene: -
clone size: -
CDR3 protein: CASSQGEQGWEQYF
CDR3 DNA: TGCGCCAGCAGCCAAGGGGAGCAGGGGTGGGAGCAGTACTTC

J gene: TRBJ2-3
V gene: TRBV4-1
D gene: -
clone size: -
CDR3 protein: CASSQALVGTDTQYF
CDR3 DNA: TGCGCCAGCAGCCAAGCACTAGTGGGCACAGATACGCAGTATTTT

J gene: TRBJ1-2
V gene: TRBV7-7
D gene: TRBD1
clone size: once
CDR3 protein: CASSPRQGPYGYTF
CDR3 DNA: TGTGCTAGCAGCCCCCGACAGGGACCCTATGGCTACACCTTC

J gene: TRBJ1-2
V gene: TRBV28
D gene: TRBD1
clone size: -
CDR3 protein: CASSHLKTGNYGYTF
CDR3 DNA: TGTGCCAGCAGTCACCTAAAGACAGGGAACTATGGCTACACCTTC

J gene: TRBJ2-1
V gene: TRBV5-1
D gene: TRBD2
clone size: -
CDR3 protein: CASSLAVPGLAGAYNEQFF
CDR3 DNA: TGCGCCAGCAGCTTGGCCGTCCCGGGACTAGCGGGGGCCTACAATGAGCAGTTCTTC

J gene: TRBJ1-1
V gene: TRBV27
D gene: -
clone size: few
CDR3 protein: CASSFSAGMNTEAFF
CDR3 DNA: TGTGCCAGCAGTTTTAGTGCAGGGATGAACACTGAAGCTTTCTTT

J gene: TRBJ2-7
V gene: TRBV2
D gene: TRBD2
clone size: -
CDR3 protein: CASREAGGLDEQYF
CDR3 DNA: TGTGCCAGCAGGGAGGCGGGAGGGCTGGATGAGCAGTACTTC

J gene: TRBJ1-5
V gene: TRBV19
D gene: -
clone size: -
CDR3 protein: CASSIKEREQPQHF
CDR3 DNA: TGTGCCAGTAGTATAAAAGAGAGGGAGCAGCCCCAGCATTTT

J gene: TRBJ2-2
V gene: TRBV27
D gene: TRBD1
clone size: -
CDR3 protein: CASRWTGTNTGELFF
CDR3 DNA: TGTGCCAGCAGGTGGACAGGGACGAACACCGGGGAGCTGTTTTTT